This T cell receptor (beta chain) was sequenced during a study of PD-L1 blockade in urothelial cancer. In the study overall: Each blood sample yielded a median of approximately 140,000 T cells.

Time point indicated: pretreatment peripheral blood. V was pared by 5 bases and J by 1 base, with 11 bases between. CDR1 is SGHNT, CDR2 YENEEA, per germline. The CDR3 covers 14 residues. Sequencing was performed with immunoSEQ multiplex PCR; in TCRdb, only in-frame clones are kept and a portion is missing. The sample gives almost 90,000 clones, around 84% of which show up once; around 1.9% is in the top ten. The chain joins TRBV11-3 to TRBJ2-5; no reliable D call. Sequenced here: PBMCs, sampled around atezolizumab (anti-PD-L1) treatment. This sequence was found in a man aged 55 to 69 with urothelial cancer. The CDR3 region is CASSPEAVQETQYF. Here the CDR3 DNA reads TGTGCCAGCAGCCCTGAGGCGGTCCAAGAGACCCAGTACTTC.